Below are 14 T cell receptor beta chains sequenced from a single sample in a study of T cell changes during pregnancy in multiple sclerosis. TCRdb's copy holds only in-frame clones and misses some; the assay was immunoSEQ multiplex PCR. This sample yields about 58,000 clones, of which 93% are seen a single time; approximately 3.8% belongs to the top ten. The sample consisted of CD8+ T cells from peripheral blood mononuclear cells, taken in the second trimester of pregnancy. The receptors derive from a female donor with multiple sclerosis, enrolled in a pregnancy study.

The rearrangement joins TRBV20-1 to TRBJ2-1; D not certain. The CDR3 covers 9 residues. Germline CDR1 DFQATT, CDR2 SNEGSKA (reference sequence). The V end was cut by 4 bases, the J end by 7 bases, with 2 bases between. This chain's CDR3 is CSATNEQFF. As DNA, the CDR3 is TGCAGTGCTACGAATGAGCAGTTCTTC.

The V call is TRBV5-8, the J call TRBJ2-5; the match to TRBD2 covers 7 bases. The CDR3 sequence is 15 residues long. Trimming took 1 base from V and 3 from J; bases not matched to a gene: 6. Germline assignment: CDR1 SGHTS and CDR2 YDEGEE. CDR3 sequence: CASSLSRGEKETQYF. The DNA for the CDR3 is TGTGCCAGCAGCTTGTCCCGGGGGGAGAAAGAGACCCAGTACTTC. The full variable domain, rest sourced from reference TRBV5-8 and TRBJ2-5, is EAGVTQSPTHLIKTRGQQATLRCSPISGHTSVYWYQQALGLGLQFLLWYDEGEERNRGNFPPRFSGRQFPNYSSELNVNALELEDSALYLCASSLSRGEKETQYFGPGTRLLVL.

The gene calls are TRBV12-5 and TRBJ1-1; TRBD1 agrees at 7 bases. The J segment lost 1 base and the V segment lost 7 bases, leaving 3 bases of the junction unmatched. The length of the CDR3 is 13 residues. The germline CDR1 and CDR2 sequences are LGHNT and FRNRAP. The CDR3 region has the DNA TGTGCTAGTGCCCGACAGGGGAACACTGAAGCTTTCTTT. This translates into CASARQGNTEAFF.

The genes are TRBV6-5 and TRBJ2-5; 14 bases line up with TRBD2. The ends lost 7 bases at V and 4 bases at J; junction bases unmatched: 5. Per germline, CDR1 MNHEY and CDR2 SVGAGI. The CDR3 runs 15 residues. The CDR3 protein is CASTPGTSGRETQYF. The DNA for the CDR3 is TGTGCCAGCACCCCAGGGACTAGCGGGAGAGAGACCCAGTACTTC.

This chain links TRBV27 with TRBJ1-2; a weak D match, TRBD1 (6 bases). This CDR3 is 14 amino acids long. The V and J ends lost 5 bases and 5 bases respectively, with 15 bases between them. Germline CDR1 and CDR2: MNHEY and SMNVEV (reference sequence). CDR3 sequence: CASSRQPTGYGYTF. The CDR3 DNA reads TGTGCCAGCAGTCGACAACCCACAGGGTATGGCTACACCTTC.

The chain joins TRBV6-6 to TRBJ2-1, with 13 positions matching TRBD2. This CDR3 contains 16 residues. Germline CDR1 MNHNY, CDR2 SVGAGI (reference sequence). J gave up 2 bases and V 5 bases, and 3 bases lay outside the gene matches. As DNA, the CDR3 is TGTGCCAGCAGTGTGACTAGCGGGGGGACCTACAATGAGCAGTTCTTC. It translates to CASSVTSGGTYNEQFF.

This clone has a single count. The chain employs TRBV4-3 and TRBJ1-2; TRBD1 matches at 7 bases. Trimming cost V 0 bases and J 6 bases; bases outside gene matches: 7. The CDR3 spans 15 residues. Germline V gene sequence: CDR1 LGHNA, CDR2 YSLEER. CDR3 DNA sequence: TGCGCCAGCAGCCAAGATCTCGACAGGGCCAATGGCTACACCTTC. This gives the protein CASSQDLDRANGYTF.

This clone appeared once. This chain connects TRBV4-1 to TRBJ2-3; TRBD1 aligns across 9 bases. The CDR3 totals 16 residues. The germline V gene has CDR1 MGHRA and CDR2 YSYEKL. The V segment lost 0 bases and the J segment 5 bases; nucleotides outside the gene matches: 6. CDR3 bases: TGCGCCAGCAGCCAAGAGCCGGGACAGGGATTAGATACGCAGTATTTT. Encoded protein: CASSQEPGQGLDTQYF.

The chain couples TRBV9 to TRBJ1-4; weak D call: TRBD1 (6 bases). The CDR3 is made up of 15 amino acids. V was pared by 4 bases and J by 6 bases, with 16 bases between. Germline V gene sequence: CDR1 SGDLS, CDR2 YYNGEE. CDR3 nucleotide sequence: TGTGCCAGCAGCCTGAGTGGGGAGGGGGATGAAAAACTGTTTTTT. Encoded protein: CASSLSGEGDEKLFF.

The J gene is TRBJ2-5, the V gene TRBV9, with D unresolved. Germline loops: CDR1 SGDLS, CDR2 YYNGEE. There are 14 residues in the CDR3. Trimming shortened V by 0 bases and J by 2 bases, and 8 bases separated the two germline ends. The CDR3, as DNA: TGTGCCAGCAGCGTAGGGTACAGACAAGAGACCCAGTACTTC. Its protein product is CASSVGYRQETQYF. The variable domain in full, with the rest retrieved from reference TRBV9 and TRBJ2-5, is DSGVTQTPKHLITATGQRVTLRCSPRSGDLSVYWYQQSLDQGLQFLIQYYNGEERAKGNILERFSAQQFPDLHSELNLSSLELGDSALYFCASSVGYRQETQYFGPGTRLLVL.

This chain links TRBV19 with TRBJ1-1; TRBD1 aligns across 10 bases. Germline values: CDR1 LNHDA, CDR2 SQIVND (reference sequence). The junction had 5 bases not matched to a gene; V was cut back by 7 bases and J by 3 bases. CDR3 length: 14 residues. The CDR3 nucleotides are TGTGCCAGTATCGGGACAGGGGAGGACACTGAAGCTTTCTTT. Translating it yields CASIGTGEDTEAFF.

This chain joins TRBV7-9 and TRBJ1-2; the match to TRBD1 covers 9 bases. Germline V gene sequence: CDR1 SEHNR, CDR2 FQNEAQ (reference sequence). This CDR3 has 17 residues. V dropped 5 bases and J dropped 1; count of bases not matched to a gene: 11. The CDR3 loop reads CASSTPGTGNFNYGYTF. The DNA for the CDR3 is TGTGCCAGCAGCACCCCCGGGACAGGGAACTTTAACTATGGCTACACCTTC.

This rearrangement joins TRBV27 to TRBJ2-1; TRBD2 matches 16 bases. Germline assignment: CDR1 MNHEY and CDR2 SMNVEV (reference sequence). Trimming removed 3 bases from V and 7 bases from J; junction bases left unmatched: 0. This CDR3 has 15 amino acids. The CDR3 here is CASSLGLAGGNEQFF. CDR3 nucleotide sequence: TGTGCCAGCAGTTTGGGACTAGCGGGAGGGAATGAGCAGTTCTTC.

The chain uses TRBV7-8 and TRBJ1-5, with TRBD1 identical over 11 bases. V lost 1 base and J lost 1; bases outside the gene matches: 12. Germline V gene lookup returns CDR1 SGHVS and CDR2 FQNEAQ. This CDR3 spans 20 amino acids. CDR3 region: CASSLDYSVWDRGSNQPQHF. In DNA form, the CDR3 reads TGTGCCAGCAGCTTAGATTATAGTGTATGGGACAGGGGGAGCAATCAGCCCCAGCATTTT.